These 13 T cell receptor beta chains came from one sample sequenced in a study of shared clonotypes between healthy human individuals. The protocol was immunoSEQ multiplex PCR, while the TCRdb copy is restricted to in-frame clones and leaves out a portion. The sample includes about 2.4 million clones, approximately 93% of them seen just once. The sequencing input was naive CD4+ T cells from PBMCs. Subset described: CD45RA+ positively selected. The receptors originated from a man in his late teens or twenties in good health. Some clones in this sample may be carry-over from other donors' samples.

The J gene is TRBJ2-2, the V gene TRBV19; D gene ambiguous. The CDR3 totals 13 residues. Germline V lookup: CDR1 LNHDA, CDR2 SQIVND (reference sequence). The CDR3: CISVQMNTGELFF. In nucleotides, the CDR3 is TGTATCTCGGTGCAGATGAACACCGGGGAGCTGTTTTTT.

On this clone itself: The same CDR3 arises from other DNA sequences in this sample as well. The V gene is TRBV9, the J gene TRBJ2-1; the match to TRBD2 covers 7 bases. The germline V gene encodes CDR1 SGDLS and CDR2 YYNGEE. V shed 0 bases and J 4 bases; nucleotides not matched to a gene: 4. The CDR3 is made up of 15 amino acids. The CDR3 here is CASSVVGREYNEQFF. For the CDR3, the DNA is TGTGCCAGCAGCGTAGTAGGGCGGGAGTACAATGAGCAGTTCTTC.

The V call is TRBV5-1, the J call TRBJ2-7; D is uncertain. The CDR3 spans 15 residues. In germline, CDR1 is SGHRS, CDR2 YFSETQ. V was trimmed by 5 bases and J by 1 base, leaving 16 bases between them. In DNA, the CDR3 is TGCGCCAGCAGTTTCCCGAGGCCTGGGTCCTACGAGCAGTACTTC. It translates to CASSFPRPGSYEQYF.

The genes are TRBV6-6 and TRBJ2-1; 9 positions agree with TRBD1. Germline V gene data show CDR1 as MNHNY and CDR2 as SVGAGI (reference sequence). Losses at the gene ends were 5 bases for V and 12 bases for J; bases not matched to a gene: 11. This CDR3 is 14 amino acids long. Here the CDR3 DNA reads TGTGCCAGCAGTCAAAAAGGGGGGACAGGGAGGCAGTTCTTC. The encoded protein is CASSQKGGTGRQFF.

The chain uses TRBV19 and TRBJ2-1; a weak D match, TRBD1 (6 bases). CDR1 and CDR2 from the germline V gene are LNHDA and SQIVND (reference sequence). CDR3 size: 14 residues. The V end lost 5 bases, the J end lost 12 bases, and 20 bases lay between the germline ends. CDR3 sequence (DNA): TGTGCCAGTAGTCTCCAGGGAGTCGGACAGTGGCAGTTCTTC. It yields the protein CASSLQGVGQWQFF.

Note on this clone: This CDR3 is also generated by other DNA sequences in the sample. As DNA, the CDR3 is TGTGCCAGCTCACCGGACAGGGGGGGAAACACCATATATTTT. It encodes CASSPDRGGNTIYF. The V call is TRBV18, the J call TRBJ1-3; 10 bases agree with TRBD1. This CDR3 contains 14 residues. The junction had 0 bases not matched to a gene; V was cut back by 3 bases and J by 4 bases. Per germline, CDR1 KGHSH and CDR2 LQKENI. Filled out from reference TRBV18 and TRBJ1-3, the complete variable domain reads NAGVMQNPRHLVRRRGQEARLRCSPMKGHSHVYWYRQLPEEGLKFMVYLQKENIIDESGMPKERFSAEFPKEGPSILRIQQVVRGDSAAYFCASSPDRGGNTIYFGEGSWLTVV.

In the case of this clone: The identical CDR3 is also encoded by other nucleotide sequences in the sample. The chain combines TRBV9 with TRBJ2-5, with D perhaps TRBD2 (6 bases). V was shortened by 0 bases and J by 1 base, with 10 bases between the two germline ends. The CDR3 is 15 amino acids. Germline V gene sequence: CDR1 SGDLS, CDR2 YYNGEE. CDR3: CASSVVGSGQETQYF. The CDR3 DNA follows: TGTGCCAGCAGCGTAGTCGGTAGCGGCCAAGAGACCCAGTACTTC. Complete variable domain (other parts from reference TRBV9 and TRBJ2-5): DSGVTQTPKHLITATGQRVTLRCSPRSGDLSVYWYQQSLDQGLQFLIQYYNGEERAKGNILERFSAQQFPDLHSELNLSSLELGDSALYFCASSVVGSGQETQYFGPGTRLLVL.

The CDR3 DNA reads TGTGCCAGCAGCCTATTGGGCGGGAGGAGCTACGAGCAGTACTTC. Its protein product is CASSLLGGRSYEQYF. The genes are TRBV7-2 and TRBJ2-7, with 8 bases matching TRBD2. The CDR3 is 15 amino acids. Trimming cost V 5 bases and J 3 bases; bases outside gene matches: 9. Germline values: CDR1 SGHTA, CDR2 FQGNSA.

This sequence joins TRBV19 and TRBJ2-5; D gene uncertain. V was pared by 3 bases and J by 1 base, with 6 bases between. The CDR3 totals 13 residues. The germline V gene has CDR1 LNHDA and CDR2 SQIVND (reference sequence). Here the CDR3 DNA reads TGTGCCAGTAGTATGCATAGCCAAGAGACCCAGTACTTC. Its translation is CASSMHSQETQYF.

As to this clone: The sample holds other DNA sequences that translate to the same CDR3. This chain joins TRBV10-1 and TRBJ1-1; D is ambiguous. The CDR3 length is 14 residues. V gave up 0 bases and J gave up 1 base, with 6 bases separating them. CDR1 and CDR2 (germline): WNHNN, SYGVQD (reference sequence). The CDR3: CASSESSGNTEAFF. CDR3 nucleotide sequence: TGCGCCAGCAGTGAGTCGAGCGGGAACACTGAAGCTTTCTTT.

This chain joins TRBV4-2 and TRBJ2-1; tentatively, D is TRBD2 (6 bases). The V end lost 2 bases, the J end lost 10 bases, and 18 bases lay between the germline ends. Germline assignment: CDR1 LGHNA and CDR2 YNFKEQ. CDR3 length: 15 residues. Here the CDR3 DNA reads TGTGCCAGCAGCCAAACCGGGACTTCCATCTTCGAGCAGTTCTTC. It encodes CASSQTGTSIFEQFF.

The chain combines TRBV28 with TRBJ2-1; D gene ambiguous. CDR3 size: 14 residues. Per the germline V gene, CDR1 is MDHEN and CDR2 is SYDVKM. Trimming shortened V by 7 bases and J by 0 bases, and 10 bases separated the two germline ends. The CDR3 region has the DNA TGTGCCAGCAATCCGGAGAGCTCCTACAATGAGCAGTTCTTC. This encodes CASNPESSYNEQFF.

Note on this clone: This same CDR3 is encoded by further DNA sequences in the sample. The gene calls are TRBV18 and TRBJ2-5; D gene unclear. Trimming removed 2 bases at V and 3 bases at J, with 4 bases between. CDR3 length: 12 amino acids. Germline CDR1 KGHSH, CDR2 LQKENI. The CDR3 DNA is TGTGCCAGCTCACCAGCGGAAGAGACCCAGTACTTC. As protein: CASSPAEETQYF.